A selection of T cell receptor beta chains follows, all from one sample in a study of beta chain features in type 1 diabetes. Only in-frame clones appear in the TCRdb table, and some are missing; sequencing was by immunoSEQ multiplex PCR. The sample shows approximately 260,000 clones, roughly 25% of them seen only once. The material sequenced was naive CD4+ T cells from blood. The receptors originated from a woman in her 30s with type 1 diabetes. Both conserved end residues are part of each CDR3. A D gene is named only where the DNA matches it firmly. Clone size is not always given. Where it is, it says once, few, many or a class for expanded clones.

CDR3 protein: CASSDSLSSDTQYF
CDR3 DNA: TGTGCCAGCAGTGACAGTTTGTCGTCAGATACGCAGTATTTT
J gene: TRBJ2-3
clone size: NA
D gene: NA
V gene: TRBV2

CDR3 protein: CSVDSQMNTEAFF
CDR3 DNA: TGCAGCGTTGACTCCCAGATGAACACTGAAGCTTTCTTT
J gene: TRBJ1-1
clone size: few
D gene: NA
V gene: TRBV29-1

CDR3 protein: CASSPPGPRGANVLTF
CDR3 DNA: TGTGCCAGCTCACCACCGGGGCCGCGAGGGGCCAACGTCCTGACTTTC
J gene: TRBJ2-6
clone size: few
D gene: NA
V gene: TRBV18

CDR3 protein: CASSETGGIYGYTF
CDR3 DNA: TGCGCCAGCAGCGAGACAGGGGGGATTTATGGCTACACCTTC
J gene: TRBJ1-2
clone size: once
D gene: TRBD1
V gene: TRBV5-1

CDR3 protein: CSVVSRRTAEETQYF
CDR3 DNA: TGCAGCGTTGTCAGCCGACGGACAGCTGAAGAGACCCAGTACTTC
J gene: TRBJ2-5
clone size: few
D gene: NA
V gene: TRBV29-1

CDR3 protein: CASSDNHDTGVYTEAFF
CDR3 DNA: TGTGCCAGCAGTGACAACCACGATACAGGGGTCTACACTGAAGCTTTCTTT
J gene: TRBJ1-1
clone size: NA
D gene: TRBD1
V gene: TRBV25-1

CDR3 protein: CASSLGTAANTGELFF
CDR3 DNA: TGTGCCAGCTCTCTCGGGACAGCCGCGAACACCGGGGAGCTGTTTTTT
J gene: TRBJ2-2
clone size: NA
D gene: TRBD1
V gene: TRBV18

CDR3 protein: CAWSTSPAGTQYF
CDR3 DNA: TGTGCCTGGAGTACCTCCCCCGCAGGGACCCAGTACTTC
J gene: TRBJ2-5
clone size: few
D gene: NA
V gene: TRBV30

CDR3 protein: CASSLEADSDTQYF
CDR3 DNA: TGTGCCAGCAGCTTAGAGGCGGATTCCGATACGCAGTATTTT
J gene: TRBJ2-3
clone size: few
D gene: NA
V gene: TRBV7-9

CDR3 protein: CASSVPGLGVQFF
CDR3 DNA: TGTGCCAGCAGTGTTCCGGGACTAGGGGTGCAGTTCTTC
J gene: TRBJ2-1
clone size: NA
D gene: TRBD2
V gene: TRBV28

CDR3 protein: CASSLGEIYNEQFF
CDR3 DNA: TGCGCCAGCAGCTTGGGGGAGATTTACAATGAGCAGTTCTTC
J gene: TRBJ2-1
clone size: few
D gene: NA
V gene: TRBV5-1

CDR3 protein: CASSIRGDALKPQHF
CDR3 DNA: TGTGCCAGCAGTATTCGGGGGGACGCCCTCAAGCCCCAGCATTTT
J gene: TRBJ1-5
clone size: NA
D gene: NA
V gene: TRBV2

CDR3 protein: CASSQVVNEKLFF
CDR3 DNA: TGCGCCAGCAGCCAAGTTGTAAATGAAAAACTGTTTTTT
J gene: TRBJ1-4
clone size: NA
D gene: NA
V gene: TRBV4-1

CDR3 protein: CASSALHAGGNEQFF
CDR3 DNA: TGTGCCAGCAGCGCACTCCACGCCGGGGGAAATGAGCAGTTCTTC
J gene: TRBJ2-1
clone size: NA
D gene: NA
V gene: TRBV9

CDR3 protein: CASKISGRAGEQFF
CDR3 DNA: TGCGCCAGCAAGATAAGCGGGAGGGCTGGTGAGCAGTTCTTC
J gene: TRBJ2-1
clone size: NA
D gene: TRBD2
V gene: TRBV5-1

CDR3 protein: CASSLVAGAQYF
CDR3 DNA: TGTGCCAGCAGCTTAGTTGCGGGAGCGCAGTACTTC
J gene: TRBJ2-4
clone size: few
D gene: TRBD2
V gene: TRBV11-3

CDR3 protein: CASSQKGQKRDGYTF
CDR3 DNA: TGTGCCAGCAGTCAGAAGGGACAGAAAAGGGATGGCTACACCTTC
J gene: TRBJ1-2
clone size: NA
D gene: TRBD1
V gene: TRBV28

CDR3 protein: CSVVTTYEQYF
CDR3 DNA: TGCAGCGTTGTCACAACCTACGAGCAGTACTTC
J gene: TRBJ2-7
clone size: NA
D gene: NA
V gene: TRBV29-1

CDR3 protein: CASSINYEQYF
CDR3 DNA: TGTGCCAGCAGTATTAACTACGAGCAGTACTTC
J gene: TRBJ2-7
clone size: few
D gene: NA
V gene: TRBV2

CDR3 protein: CASSNRLAGGPFEQFF
CDR3 DNA: TGCGCCAGCAGCAACCGACTAGCGGGAGGGCCGTTTGAGCAGTTCTTC
J gene: TRBJ2-1
clone size: few
D gene: TRBD2
V gene: TRBV5-1

CDR3 protein: CAWRGGITGYYGYTF
CDR3 DNA: TGTGCCTGGAGGGGGGGGATAACAGGGTACTATGGCTACACCTTC
J gene: TRBJ1-2
clone size: NA
D gene: NA
V gene: TRBV30

CDR3 protein: CASSPGDGQPQHF
CDR3 DNA: TGTGCCAGTAGCCCGGGGGATGGTCAGCCCCAGCATTTT
J gene: TRBJ1-5
clone size: NA
D gene: NA
V gene: TRBV19

CDR3 protein: CAWSVNGNQPQHF
CDR3 DNA: TGTGCCTGGAGTGTAAACGGTAATCAGCCCCAGCATTTT
J gene: TRBJ1-5
clone size: NA
D gene: NA
V gene: TRBV30

CDR3 protein: CSVGNRGPDTIYF
CDR3 DNA: TGCAGCGTGGGGAACAGGGGGCCGGACACCATATATTTT
J gene: TRBJ1-3
clone size: NA
D gene: TRBD1
V gene: TRBV29-1

CDR3 protein: CSVDPTGYYNEQFF
CDR3 DNA: TGCAGCGTTGACCCGACAGGATACTACAATGAGCAGTTCTTC
J gene: TRBJ2-1
clone size: few
D gene: NA
V gene: TRBV29-1

CDR3 protein: CSVGKTRAPTGELFF
CDR3 DNA: TGCAGCGTTGGAAAAACGCGGGCGCCCACCGGGGAGCTGTTTTTT
J gene: TRBJ2-2
clone size: NA
D gene: NA
V gene: TRBV29-1

CDR3 protein: CASSPRFENYGYTF
CDR3 DNA: TGTGCCAGCAGCCCTAGGTTCGAGAATTATGGCTACACCTTC
J gene: TRBJ1-2
clone size: NA
D gene: NA
V gene: TRBV7-2

CDR3 protein: CASSLISGNYGYTF
CDR3 DNA: TGTGCCAGCAGCTTAATTTCAGGGAACTATGGCTACACCTTC
J gene: TRBJ1-2
clone size: few
D gene: NA
V gene: TRBV7-2

CDR3 protein: CSIEGEGTPYGYTF
CDR3 DNA: TGCAGCATCGAAGGGGAGGGGACCCCTTATGGCTACACCTTC
J gene: TRBJ1-2
clone size: few
D gene: NA
V gene: TRBV29-1

CDR3 protein: CASSLIGPSGTGTDTQYF
CDR3 DNA: TGTGCCAGCAGCTTAATTGGCCCTAGCGGGACGGGGACAGATACGCAGTATTTT
J gene: TRBJ2-3
clone size: NA
D gene: TRBD2
V gene: TRBV7-3

CDR3 protein: CASSFPGSYNEQFF
CDR3 DNA: TGTGCCAGCAGTTTCCCAGGTTCCTACAATGAGCAGTTCTTC
J gene: TRBJ2-1
clone size: NA
D gene: NA
V gene: TRBV28

CDR3 protein: CASSLTGQGRATEAFF
CDR3 DNA: TGTGCCAGCAGCTTAACGGGACAGGGGCGCGCTACTGAAGCTTTCTTT
J gene: TRBJ1-1
clone size: NA
D gene: TRBD1
V gene: TRBV11-2

CDR3 protein: CATSRGGQGGYEQYF
CDR3 DNA: TGTGCCACCAGCAGAGGAGGACAGGGGGGTTACGAGCAGTACTTC
J gene: TRBJ2-7
clone size: once
D gene: TRBD1
V gene: TRBV15

CDR3 protein: CASSIEGGLHSGANVLTF
CDR3 DNA: TGTGCCAGTAGTATAGAGGGGGGACTGCACTCTGGGGCCAACGTCCTGACTTTC
J gene: TRBJ2-6
clone size: NA
D gene: NA
V gene: TRBV19

CDR3 protein: CSVETASYGYTF
CDR3 DNA: TGCAGCGTTGAGACTGCTTCCTATGGCTACACCTTC
J gene: TRBJ1-2
clone size: NA
D gene: NA
V gene: TRBV29-1

CDR3 protein: CASSPPRGTDTQYF
CDR3 DNA: TGTGCCAGCTCACCACCGAGGGGCACAGATACGCAGTATTTT
J gene: TRBJ2-3
clone size: NA
D gene: NA
V gene: TRBV18

CDR3 protein: CASSFGVSYEQYF
CDR3 DNA: TGTGCCAGCAGCTTCGGTGTCTCCTACGAGCAGTACTTC
J gene: TRBJ2-7
clone size: NA
D gene: NA
V gene: TRBV7-3

CDR3 protein: CAWDRTAEAFF
CDR3 DNA: TGTGCCTGGGACCGGACAGCTGAAGCTTTCTTT
J gene: TRBJ1-1
clone size: few
D gene: NA
V gene: TRBV30

CDR3 protein: CASSQEKGAVF
CDR3 DNA: TGCGCCAGCAGCCAAGAGAAAGGGGCTGTCTTT
J gene: TRBJ1-1
clone size: few
D gene: NA
V gene: TRBV4-1

CDR3 protein: CASSPGLADYNEQFF
CDR3 DNA: TGTGCCAGCAGCCCGGGACTAGCGGACTACAATGAGCAGTTCTTC
J gene: TRBJ2-1
clone size: NA
D gene: TRBD2
V gene: TRBV11-2

CDR3 protein: CASRSKTGGEKTQYF
CDR3 DNA: TGTGCCAGTAGGAGCAAGACAGGGGGCGAAAAGACCCAGTACTTC
J gene: TRBJ2-5
clone size: NA
D gene: TRBD1
V gene: TRBV19

CDR3 protein: CASSQLAGFAHEQFF
CDR3 DNA: TGTGCCAGCAGCCAACTAGCGGGATTCGCTCATGAGCAGTTCTTC
J gene: TRBJ2-1
clone size: NA
D gene: TRBD2
V gene: TRBV7-9

CDR3 protein: CAWSVRGAPYNEQFF
CDR3 DNA: TGTGCCTGGAGTGTACGCGGGGCCCCCTACAATGAGCAGTTCTTC
J gene: TRBJ2-1
clone size: NA
D gene: NA
V gene: TRBV30

CDR3 protein: CSVRQSNTEAFF
CDR3 DNA: TGCAGCGTAAGACAGTCGAACACTGAAGCTTTCTTT
J gene: TRBJ1-1
clone size: NA
D gene: NA
V gene: TRBV29-1

CDR3 protein: CASSLRQEFTYGYTF
CDR3 DNA: TGTGCCAGCAGCTTAAGGCAGGAATTCACCTATGGCTACACCTTC
J gene: TRBJ1-2
clone size: few
D gene: NA
V gene: TRBV7-9

CDR3 protein: CASSIDLSGQQGYTF
CDR3 DNA: TGTGCCAGTAGTATAGATCTATCCGGACAACAAGGCTACACCTTC
J gene: TRBJ1-2
clone size: few
D gene: NA
V gene: TRBV19

CDR3 protein: CAISESDTPHYEQYF
CDR3 DNA: TGTGCCATCAGTGAGTCGGACACCCCACACTACGAGCAGTACTTC
J gene: TRBJ2-7
clone size: NA
D gene: NA
V gene: TRBV10-3

CDR3 protein: CASSPPTGGRETQYF
CDR3 DNA: TGTGCCAGCTCACCACCGACAGGGGGCCGGGAGACCCAGTACTTC
J gene: TRBJ2-5
clone size: NA
D gene: TRBD1
V gene: TRBV18

CDR3 protein: CASTPGGTSVHNEQFF
CDR3 DNA: TGTGCCAGCACCCCGGGGGGGACTAGCGTCCACAATGAGCAGTTCTTC
J gene: TRBJ2-1
clone size: NA
D gene: TRBD2
V gene: TRBV28

CDR3 protein: CATSRGGGSSYNEQFF
CDR3 DNA: TGTGCCACCAGCAGAGGCGGGGGGAGCTCCTACAATGAGCAGTTCTTC
J gene: TRBJ2-1
clone size: NA
D gene: TRBD2
V gene: TRBV15

CDR3 protein: CASSQVEAYEQFF
CDR3 DNA: TGTGCCAGCAGCCAAGTCGAAGCGTATGAGCAGTTCTTC
J gene: TRBJ2-1
clone size: NA
D gene: NA
V gene: TRBV4-2

CDR3 protein: CATKAQFVTGELFF
CDR3 DNA: TGTGCCACTAAGGCACAGTTTGTCACCGGGGAGCTGTTTTTT
J gene: TRBJ2-2
clone size: NA
D gene: NA
V gene: TRBV27

CDR3 protein: CASPLYGERSWEQYF
CDR3 DNA: TGCGCCAGCCCCCTGTATGGAGAGCGGTCTTGGGAGCAGTACTTC
J gene: TRBJ2-7
clone size: NA
D gene: NA
V gene: TRBV5-1

CDR3 protein: CSVEDQRGLVYEQYF
CDR3 DNA: TGCAGCGTTGAAGATCAGAGAGGACTAGTGTACGAGCAGTACTTC
J gene: TRBJ2-7
clone size: few
D gene: TRBD2
V gene: TRBV29-1

CDR3 protein: CSVDPADGYTF
CDR3 DNA: TGCAGCGTTGATCCGGCGGATGGCTACACCTTC
J gene: TRBJ1-2
clone size: few
D gene: NA
V gene: TRBV29-1

CDR3 protein: CAWIPGGRHNEQFF
CDR3 DNA: TGTGCCTGGATCCCGGGAGGACGTCACAATGAGCAGTTCTTC
J gene: TRBJ2-1
clone size: NA
D gene: TRBD2
V gene: TRBV30

CDR3 protein: CATSGSVFGEQYF
CDR3 DNA: TGTGCCACCAGCGGTTCCGTATTCGGCGAGCAGTACTTC
J gene: TRBJ2-7
clone size: NA
D gene: NA
V gene: TRBV15

CDR3 protein: CASSSGQGSFNNEQFF
CDR3 DNA: TGTGCCAGCAGCTCTGGACAGGGTTCGTTTAATAATGAGCAGTTCTTC
J gene: TRBJ2-1
clone size: few
D gene: TRBD1
V gene: TRBV11-2

CDR3 protein: CASSVSGGGYNEQFF
CDR3 DNA: TGTGCCAGCAGCGTAAGCGGGGGTGGCTACAATGAGCAGTTCTTC
J gene: TRBJ2-1
clone size: few
D gene: TRBD2
V gene: TRBV7-3